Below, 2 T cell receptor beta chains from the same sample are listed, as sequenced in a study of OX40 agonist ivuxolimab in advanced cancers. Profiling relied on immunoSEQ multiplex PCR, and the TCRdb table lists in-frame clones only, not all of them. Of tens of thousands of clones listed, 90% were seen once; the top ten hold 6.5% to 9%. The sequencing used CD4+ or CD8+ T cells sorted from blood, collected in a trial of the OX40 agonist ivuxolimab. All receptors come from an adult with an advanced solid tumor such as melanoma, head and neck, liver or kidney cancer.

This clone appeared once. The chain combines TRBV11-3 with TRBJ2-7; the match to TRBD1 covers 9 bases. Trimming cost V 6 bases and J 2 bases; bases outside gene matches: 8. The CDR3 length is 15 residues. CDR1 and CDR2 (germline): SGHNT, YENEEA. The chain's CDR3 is CASSTTGTGTYEQYF. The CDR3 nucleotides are TGTGCCAGCAGTACAACCGGGACAGGGACCTACGAGCAGTACTTC. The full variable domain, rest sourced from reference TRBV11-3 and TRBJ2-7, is EAGVVQSPRYKIIEKKQPVAFWCNPISGHNTLYWYLQNLGQGPELLIRYENEEAVDDSQLPKDRFSAERLKGVDSTLKIQPAELGDSAVYLCASSTTGTGTYEQYFGPGTRLTVT.

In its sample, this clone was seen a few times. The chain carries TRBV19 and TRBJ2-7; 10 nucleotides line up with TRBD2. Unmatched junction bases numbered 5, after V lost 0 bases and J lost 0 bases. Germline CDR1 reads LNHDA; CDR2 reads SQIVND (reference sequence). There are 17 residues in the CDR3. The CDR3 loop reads CASSIEVTSGISYEQYF. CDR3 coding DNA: TGTGCCAGTAGTATAGAGGTTACTAGCGGGATCTCCTACGAGCAGTACTTC. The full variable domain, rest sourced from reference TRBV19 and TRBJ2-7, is DGGITQSPKYLFRKEGQNVTLSCEQNLNHDAMYWYRQDPGQGLRLIYYSQIVNDFQKGDIAEGYSVSREKKESFPLTVTSAQKNPTAFYLCASSIEVTSGISYEQYFGPGTRLTVT.